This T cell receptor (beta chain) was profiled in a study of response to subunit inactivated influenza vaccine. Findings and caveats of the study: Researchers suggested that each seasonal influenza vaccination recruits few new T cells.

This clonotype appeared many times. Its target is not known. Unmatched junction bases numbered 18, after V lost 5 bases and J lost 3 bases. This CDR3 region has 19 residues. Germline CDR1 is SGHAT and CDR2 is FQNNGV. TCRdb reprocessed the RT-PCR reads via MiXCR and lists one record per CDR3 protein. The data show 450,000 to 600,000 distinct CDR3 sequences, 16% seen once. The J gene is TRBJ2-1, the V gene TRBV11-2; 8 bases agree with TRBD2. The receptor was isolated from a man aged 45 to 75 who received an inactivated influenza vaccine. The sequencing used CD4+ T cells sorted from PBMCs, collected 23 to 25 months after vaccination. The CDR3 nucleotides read TGTGCCAGCAGCCGATTACCCGGGGCTAGCGGGTCCCACTACAATGAGCAGTTCTTC. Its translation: CASSRLPGASGSHYNEQFF.